This section outlines one T cell receptor (beta chain) sequence together with its context. Measured with immunoSEQ multiplex PCR; TCRdb has only the in-frame clones, and not every one. The sample has about 74,000 clones, about 82% seen once. This sample was taken from a study of OX40 agonist ivuxolimab in advanced cancers. Study summary: Given to patients was ivuxolimab, an agonistic anti-OX40 (CD134) antibody.

The CDR3 runs 14 residues. Germline CDR1 and CDR2: SGHNT and YENEEA. V was clipped by 3 bases and J by 2 bases, with 10 bases between them. This TCR was recovered from an adult with an advanced solid tumor such as melanoma, head and neck, liver or kidney cancer. The gene calls are TRBV11-3 and TRBJ1-1; D remains unclear. Sequenced material: CD4+ or CD8+ T cells sorted from blood, taken in a trial of the OX40 agonist ivuxolimab. The DNA of the CDR3 is TGTGCCAGCAGCTTGCGTCCAGGCAACACTGAAGCTTTCTTT. Translated, it gives CASSLRPGNTEAFF. The complete variable domain, with remaining parts taken from reference TRBV11-3 and TRBJ1-1, reads EAGVVQSPRYKIIEKKQPVAFWCNPISGHNTLYWYLQNLGQGPELLIRYENEEAVDDSQLPKDRFSAERLKGVDSTLKIQPAELGDSAVYLCASSLRPGNTEAFFGQGTRLTVV.